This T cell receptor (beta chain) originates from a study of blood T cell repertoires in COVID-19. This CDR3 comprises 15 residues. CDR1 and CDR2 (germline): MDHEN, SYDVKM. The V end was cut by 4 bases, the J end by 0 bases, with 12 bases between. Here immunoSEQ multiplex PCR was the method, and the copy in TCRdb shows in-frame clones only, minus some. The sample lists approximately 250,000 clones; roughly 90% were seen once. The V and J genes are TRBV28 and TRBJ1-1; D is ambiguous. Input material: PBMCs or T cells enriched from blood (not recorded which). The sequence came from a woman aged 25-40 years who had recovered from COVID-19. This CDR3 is CASSSKRRLNTEAFF. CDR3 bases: TGTGCCAGCAGTTCAAAGCGACGGTTGAACACTGAAGCTTTCTTT.